This T cell receptor beta chain was sequenced for a study of cytomegalovirus exposure and HLA in healthy donors. The V end was cut by 4 bases, the J end by 0 bases, with 13 bases between. Germline V gives CDR1 ENHRY, CDR2 SYGVKD. This CDR3 is 16 amino acids long. This clone was detected only a few times. Vbeta (60) and Jbeta (13) primers were used in the PCR. Assay: immunoSEQ multiplex PCR; the TCRdb copy retains only in-frame clones and omits some. The profile covers around 110,000 clones, with roughly 9% appearing a single time and about 3% taken by the ten largest. The sequenced sample was PBMCs. The sequence came from a man aged 30-40 years in good health and CMV-seronegative. This chain joins TRBV10-3 and TRBJ2-1, with D possibly being TRBD1 (6 bases). CDR3 nucleotide sequence: TGTGCCATCAGTGCCCAGGGGTCGAGCTCCTACAATGAGCAGTTCTTC. This encodes CAISAQGSSSYNEQFF.